Each of the 26 T cell receptor beta chains below was sequenced from the same sample in a study of OX40 agonist ivuxolimab in advanced cancers. Sequencing used immunoSEQ multiplex PCR; TCRdb keeps in-frame clones, though not all of them. The sample holds over 50,000 clones, about four fifths seen once. The starting material was CD4+ or CD8+ T cells sorted from blood, obtained in a trial of the OX40 agonist ivuxolimab. The receptors were sampled from an adult with an advanced solid tumor such as melanoma, head and neck, liver or kidney cancer.

This clone turned up a few times. J is TRBJ1-5 and V is TRBV6-6; D is possibly TRBD1 (5 bases). CDR3 length equals 14 residues. Germline values: CDR1 MNHNY, CDR2 SVGAGI (reference sequence). With 10 bases removed from V and 4 bases from J, the gap between germline ends came to 17 bases. In DNA, the CDR3 is TGTGCCATCACCTCCAGGGCCGGGAATCAGCCCCAGCATTTT. As protein: CAITSRAGNQPQHF.

The J gene is TRBJ2-5, the V gene TRBV27; 8 bases are shared with TRBD1. V lost 3 bases, J lost 5 bases, and 8 bases stayed unmatched. The length of the CDR3 is 15 residues. Germline CDR1 is MNHEY and CDR2 is SMNVEV (reference sequence). CDR3 in amino acids: CASSLQGARLETQYF. The CDR3, as DNA: TGTGCCAGCAGTTTGCAGGGGGCGAGGTTGGAGACCCAGTACTTC.

This clone was counted only a few times. The chain carries TRBV18 and TRBJ1-5; a possible D gene is TRBD1 (5 bases). V was pared by 2 bases and J by 2 bases, with 19 bases between. The CDR3 has 18 amino acids. CDR1 KGHSH and CDR2 LQKENI come from the germline V gene. CDR3 nucleotides: TGTGCCAGCTCACCAAATTGGGACCCAGTTGAACGCAATCAGCCCCAGCATTTT. Translated: CASSPNWDPVERNQPQHF.

The chain links TRBV29-1 to TRBJ2-7; the D call may be TRBD1 or TRBD2 (6 bases each). This CDR3 contains 13 residues. Germline V CDR1 and CDR2: SQVTM, ANQGSEA. V dropped 7 bases and J dropped 5 bases, with 18 bases sitting between them. In DNA form, the CDR3 reads TGCAGCGCTAGGGGGGTAGGGATCAACGAGCAGTACTTC. This gives the protein CSARGVGINEQYF.

The chain employs TRBV19 and TRBJ1-5, with D perhaps matching TRBD1 (6 bases). The CDR3 covers 16 residues. Trimming took off 2 bases at V and 3 bases at J, with 14 bases between the two ends. CDR1 LNHDA and CDR2 SQIVND come from the germline V gene (reference sequence). CDR3 DNA: TGTGCCAGTAGTATAAGGGGGGAAAGGACCAATCAGCCCCAGCATTTT. Protein sequence: CASSIRGERTNQPQHF.

V and J are TRBV4-1 and TRBJ2-1; TRBD1 is a possible D gene (6 bases). The CDR3 has 17 residues. The V gene's germline CDR1 is MGHRA and CDR2 YSYEKL. Trimming removed 2 bases from V and 6 bases from J, with 20 bases in between. CDR3 in DNA: TGCGCCAGCAGCCAACCTGGGGGCCGCCAGGCGGGCAATGAGCAGTTCTTC. The encoded protein is CASSQPGGRQAGNEQFF.

By sample share, this clone is medium-sized. The V call is TRBV5-4, the J call TRBJ1-2; D may be TRBD1 (5 bases). Germline V gene data show CDR1 as SGHNT and CDR2 as YYREEE (reference sequence). V dropped 4 bases and J dropped 8 bases, with 15 bases sitting between them. CDR3 length: 13 amino acids. CDR3 region: CASSLVPGQGYTF. CDR3 sequence (DNA): TGTGCCAGCAGCCTGGTCCCAGGGCAGGGCTACACCTTC.

The chain links TRBV5-8 to TRBJ1-4; D is possibly TRBD1 (6 bases). This CDR3 has 14 residues. CDR1 SGHTS and CDR2 YDEGEE come from the germline V gene. Trimming pared 4 bases from V and 5 bases from J, leaving 12 bases between. The CDR3 protein is CASSREQGNEKLFF. In nucleotides, the CDR3 is TGTGCCAGCAGCCGGGAACAGGGAAATGAAAAACTGTTTTTT.

The CDR3 loop reads CASSRGTTNTGELFF. In DNA form, the CDR3 reads TGTGCCAGCAGTCGCGGGACTACGAACACCGGGGAGCTGTTTTTT. This chain links TRBV6-6 with TRBJ2-2, with 7 bases identical to TRBD2. After removal of 5 bases from V and 0 bases from J, the junction contained 3 bases not matched to a gene. CDR3 length: 15 residues. Germline values: CDR1 MNHNY, CDR2 SVGAGI (reference sequence).

This rearrangement joins TRBV7-2 to TRBJ1-1; TRBD1 matches at 8 bases. V shed 2 bases, J shed 6 bases, and the junction held 5 bases outside the gene matches. The length of the CDR3 is 14 residues. Germline V gene lookup returns CDR1 SGHTA and CDR2 FQGNSA. CDR3: CASSLQGQGAEAFF. DNA for the CDR3: TGTGCCAGCAGCTTACAAGGACAGGGCGCTGAAGCTTTCTTT.

This chain links TRBV2 with TRBJ1-2; D gene uncertain. This CDR3 has 13 residues. With 3 bases removed from V and 9 bases from J, the gap between germline ends came to 14 bases. Per the germline V gene, CDR1 is SNHLY and CDR2 is FYNNEI. The CDR3 protein is CASSDGIGQRYTF. DNA of the CDR3: TGTGCCAGCAGTGACGGGATAGGGCAGCGCTACACCTTC.

The chain is built from TRBV11-2 and TRBJ2-5; D uncertain. The germline V and J ends were trimmed by 4 bases and 11 bases, with 11 bases remaining between them. CDR3 length equals 11 residues. Germline lookup yields CDR1 SGHAT and CDR2 FQNNGV. CDR3 coding DNA: TGTGCCAGCAGCTCCCCAGGAGAGCAGTACTTC. Protein sequence: CASSSPGEQYF. The complete variable domain, with remaining parts taken from reference TRBV11-2 and TRBJ2-5, reads EAGVAQSPRYKIIEKRQSVAFWCNPISGHATLYWYQQILGQGPKLLIQFQNNGVVDDSQLPKDRFSAERLKGVDSTLKIQPAKLEDSAVYLCASSSPGEQYFGPGTRLLVL.

This clone was counted once. This chain connects TRBV5-8 to TRBJ1-5; D possibly corresponds to TRBD1 (6 bases). The germline gives CDR1 SGHTS, CDR2 YDEGEE. V lost 2 bases to trimming and J lost 4 bases, with 13 bases between them. The CDR3 sequence is 15 residues long. Written as DNA, the CDR3 is TGTGCCAGCAGCTTTTGGACAGAATTTAATCAGCCCCAGCATTTT. Residues: CASSFWTEFNQPQHF.

V is TRBV2 and J is TRBJ1-5, with 8 bases aligning to TRBD1. There are 15 residues in the CDR3. Germline CDR1 and CDR2: SNHLY and FYNNEI. Trimming at V came to 2 bases and at J to 3 bases, leaving 3 bases not matched to a gene. The CDR3 here is CASSEQGAINQPQHF. In DNA, the CDR3 is TGTGCCAGCAGTGAACAGGGGGCAATCAATCAGCCCCAGCATTTT. The full variable domain, completed using reference TRBV2 and TRBJ1-5, is EPEVTQTPSHQVTQMGQEVILRCVPISNHLYFYWYRQILGQKVEFLVSFYNNEISEKSEIFDDQFSVERPDGSNFTLKIRSTKLEDSAMYFCASSEQGAINQPQHFGDGTRLSIL.

The chain is built from TRBV28 and TRBJ1-2; D call uncertain. Germline V lookup: CDR1 MDHEN, CDR2 SYDVKM. Trimming shortened V by 4 bases and J by 6 bases, and 9 bases separated the two germline ends. There are 12 residues in the CDR3. The CDR3 loop is CASSSSVNGYTF. CDR3 sequence (DNA): TGTGCCAGCAGTTCCTCAGTTAATGGCTACACCTTC.

The rearrangement joins TRBV7-4 to TRBJ2-2; tentatively, D is TRBD2 (5 bases). V lost 0 bases and J lost 7, with 6 bases in between. Germline V gene sequence: CDR1 SGHVT, CDR2 SQSDAQ. This CDR3 is 13 amino acids long. The CDR3 nucleotides read TGTGCCAGCAGCTTAGCCGGGAACGGGGAGCTGTTTTTT. It codes for CASSLAGNGELFF.

V gene TRBV18 combines with J gene TRBJ1-5, with a weak D call TRBD1 (5 bases). The CDR3 contains 16 residues. Germline values: CDR1 KGHSH, CDR2 LQKENI. Deletions cut 2 bases from V and 0 bases from J, with 11 bases between. This chain's CDR3 is CASSPVGRDSNQPQHF. The CDR3 DNA sequence: TGTGCCAGCTCACCAGTCGGCAGGGATAGCAATCAGCCCCAGCATTTT.

The chain uses TRBV19 and TRBJ1-1; TRBD1 matches at 9 bases. The V gene's germline CDR1 is LNHDA and CDR2 SQIVND (reference sequence). J lost 1 base, V lost 6 bases, and 6 bases had no gene match. The CDR3 contains 15 residues. The CDR3 DNA follows: TGTGCCAGTAGCGTAAAGACAGGGGGGAACACTGAAGCTTTCTTT. Amino acid sequence: CASSVKTGGNTEAFF.

This chain uses TRBV30 with TRBJ2-2; the D gene is possibly TRBD2 (6 bases). V lost 2 bases and J lost 0, with 22 bases in between. Germline-derived CDR1 and CDR2 are GTSNPN and SVGIG (reference sequence). The CDR3 covers 19 residues. In nucleotides, the CDR3 is TGTGCCTGGAGTCCATTCCCGGGGGACTTGTTCGCGAACACCGGGGAGCTGTTTTTT. Translated: CAWSPFPGDLFANTGELFF.

The chain carries TRBV6-5 and TRBJ1-1; D not resolved. The CDR3 has 15 amino acids. Deletions cut 0 bases from V and 0 bases from J, with 8 bases between. Germline V lookup: CDR1 MNHEY, CDR2 SVGAGI. In nucleotides, the CDR3 is TGTGCCAGCAGTTACTCGAACAGTCTGAACACTGAAGCTTTCTTT. Its translation: CASSYSNSLNTEAFF.

The V gene is TRBV27, the J gene TRBJ2-1; 13 bases align to TRBD2. Trimming cost V 6 bases and J 2 bases; bases outside gene matches: 4. The CDR3 covers 16 residues. Per germline, CDR1 MNHEY and CDR2 SMNVEV (reference sequence). The CDR3 bases are TGTGCCAGCAGCCGGGGACTAGCGGGAACCTACAATGAGCAGTTCTTC. Its translation: CASSRGLAGTYNEQFF.

The J gene is TRBJ1-2, the V gene TRBV28; 9 positions agree with TRBD1. The ends lost 4 bases at V and 7 bases at J; junction bases unmatched: 4. CDR1 and CDR2 from the germline V gene are MDHEN and SYDVKM. The CDR3 has 13 amino acids. As DNA, the CDR3 is TGTGCCAGCAGTTCACAGGGGGCTGGTGGCTACACCTTC. It is translated as CASSSQGAGGYTF.

This sequence joins TRBV7-9 and TRBJ1-2, with D possibly matching TRBD1 (5 bases). There are 14 residues in the CDR3. In germline, CDR1 is SEHNR, CDR2 FQNEAQ (reference sequence). V was shortened by 1 base and J by 4 bases, with 10 bases between the two germline ends. The CDR3 DNA is TGTGCCAGCAGCTTAGTAACAGGTCCCTATGGCTACACCTTC. It yields the protein CASSLVTGPYGYTF. Full variable domain (missing parts from reference TRBV7-9 and TRBJ1-2): DTGVSQNPRHKITKRGQNVTFRCDPISEHNRLYWYRQTLGQGPEFLTYFQNEAQLEKSRLLSDRFSAERPKGSFSTLEIQRTEQGDSAMYLCASSLVTGPYGYTFGSGTRLTVV.

This rearrangement joins TRBV9 to TRBJ2-2, with TRBD2 matching over 9 bases. Germline values: CDR1 SGDLS, CDR2 YYNGEE. J lost 6 bases, V lost 0 bases, and 9 bases had no gene match. The CDR3 is made up of 17 amino acids. CDR3 DNA sequence: TGTGCCAGCAGCGTAGCGGGCGGGGGGGGCGCGCCCGGGGAGCTGTTTTTT. Encoded protein: CASSVAGGGGAPGELFF. The whole variable domain, remainder taken from reference TRBV9 and TRBJ2-2, is DSGVTQTPKHLITATGQRVTLRCSPRSGDLSVYWYQQSLDQGLQFLIQYYNGEERAKGNILERFSAQQFPDLHSELNLSSLELGDSALYFCASSVAGGGGAPGELFFGEGSRLTVL.

Remarks on this clone: Other nucleotide sequences in the sample specify the same CDR3. The chain is built from TRBV9 and TRBJ2-2; the match to TRBD2 covers 9 bases. V was pared by 2 bases and J by 4 bases, with 6 bases of the junction left unmatched. The germline V gene has CDR1 SGDLS and CDR2 YYNGEE. The CDR3 runs 16 residues. The DNA of the CDR3 is TGTGCCAGCAGCGTCGATCTAGCGGGGTCCACCGGGGAGCTGTTTTTT. As protein: CASSVDLAGSTGELFF.

This rearrangement joins TRBV11-2 to TRBJ2-2, with D unresolved. Germline CDR1 SGHAT, CDR2 FQNNGV. Trimming removed 9 bases from V and 2 bases from J, with 19 bases in between. This CDR3 spans 16 amino acids. The CDR3 DNA is TGTGCCAGTATTCTCAGGTCAGCCCCCAACACCGGGGAGCTGTTTTTT. It codes for CASILRSAPNTGELFF.